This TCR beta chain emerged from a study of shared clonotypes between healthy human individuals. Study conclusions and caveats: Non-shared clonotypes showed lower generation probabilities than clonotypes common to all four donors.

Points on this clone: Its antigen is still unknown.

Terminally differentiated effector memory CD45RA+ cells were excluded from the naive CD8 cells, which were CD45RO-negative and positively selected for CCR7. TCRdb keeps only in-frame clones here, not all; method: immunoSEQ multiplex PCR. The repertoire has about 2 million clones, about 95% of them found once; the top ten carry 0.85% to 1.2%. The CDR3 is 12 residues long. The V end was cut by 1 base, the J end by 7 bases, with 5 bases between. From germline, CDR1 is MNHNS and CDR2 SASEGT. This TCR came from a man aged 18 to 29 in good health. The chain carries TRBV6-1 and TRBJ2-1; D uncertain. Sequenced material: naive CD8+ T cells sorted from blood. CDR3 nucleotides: TGTGCCAGCAGTGAAGAAGGGAATGAGCAGTTCTTC. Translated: CASSEEGNEQFF.